Listed here is a single T cell receptor (beta chain). What it binds is not known. TCRdb's table, derived via immunoSEQ multiplex PCR, lists solely in-frame clones and lacks some. The sample holds approximately 110,000 clones, approximately 90% seen once. The data derive from a study of T cell responses to AZD1222 COVID-19 vaccine. Study observations and caveats: Dominant at 160-218 and 743-854, vaccine-associated CD4 TCRs also spanned spike. Baseline seropositives among AZD1222 recipients totaled only six or seven. The study found Spike-specific TCR breadth and depth rose after two AZD1222 doses. Possibly, clonal diversity was underestimated; donors were largely white British and included more females.

CDR3 length: 14 amino acids. Trimming removed 1 base from V and 5 bases from J; junction bases left unmatched: 4. Germline lookup yields CDR1 SGHTA and CDR2 FQGNSA. This receptor was obtained from an adult in good health. V is TRBV7-2 and J is TRBJ1-1, with 7 bases that match TRBD1. The sample in question was peripheral blood, obtained on day 0 of AZD1222 vaccination. CDR3: CASSLGQGITEAFF. The CDR3 DNA is TGTGCCAGCAGCTTAGGACAGGGAATTACTGAAGCTTTCTTT.